This T cell receptor (beta chain) is drawn from a study of blood T cells in healthy people across ages. Comments on this clonotype: Antigen: not known.

Through a sample-barcoded 5' primer and a J-beta primer mix, a second PCR was run for roughly 6 to 11 cycles. One entry per CDR3 protein results from TCRdb running MiXCR on the 5' RACE reads. The data contain 540,000 or so distinct CDR3 sequences, approximately 25% of them singletons. The CDR3 has 13 residues. Germline CDR1 reads MNHEY; CDR2 reads SVGEGT. Study findings and constraints: Correlation between TCR beta diversity and naive T cell percentage was strong. Measured against age, TCR beta diversity per million T cells decreased in a roughly linear manner.

Total RNA extraction produced at least 5 micrograms (per sample) for the study. The sample was also reused in another study, on T cells of mothers and their children. That work adds: A second PCR was performed with the M1S primer. This primer added sample barcodes and 2-4 random nucleotides.

Source material: blood. This receptor was obtained from a boy between 10 and 17 years old in good health. V usage is TRBV6-2 or TRBV6-3 and J usage is TRBJ2-5, with D maybe TRBD1 (6 bases). The J call is uncertain, as TRBJ2-7 better fits the DNA end. The CDR3, as DNA: TGTGCCAGCAGGGGAAAGGGGGCCTACGAGCAGTACTTC. Its translation: CASRGKGAYEQYF.